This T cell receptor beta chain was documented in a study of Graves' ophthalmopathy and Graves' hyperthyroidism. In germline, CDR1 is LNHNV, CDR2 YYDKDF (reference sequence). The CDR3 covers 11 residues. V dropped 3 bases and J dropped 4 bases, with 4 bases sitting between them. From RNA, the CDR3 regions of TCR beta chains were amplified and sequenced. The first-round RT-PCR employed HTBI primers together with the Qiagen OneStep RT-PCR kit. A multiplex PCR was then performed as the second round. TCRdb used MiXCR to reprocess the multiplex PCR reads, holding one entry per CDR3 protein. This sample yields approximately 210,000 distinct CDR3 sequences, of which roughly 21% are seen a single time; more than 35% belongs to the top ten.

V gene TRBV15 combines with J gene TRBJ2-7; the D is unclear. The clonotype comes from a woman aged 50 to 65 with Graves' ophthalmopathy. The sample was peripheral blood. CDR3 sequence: CATSSGYEQYF. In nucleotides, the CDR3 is TGTGCCACCAGCAGTGGGTACGAGCAGTACTTC.